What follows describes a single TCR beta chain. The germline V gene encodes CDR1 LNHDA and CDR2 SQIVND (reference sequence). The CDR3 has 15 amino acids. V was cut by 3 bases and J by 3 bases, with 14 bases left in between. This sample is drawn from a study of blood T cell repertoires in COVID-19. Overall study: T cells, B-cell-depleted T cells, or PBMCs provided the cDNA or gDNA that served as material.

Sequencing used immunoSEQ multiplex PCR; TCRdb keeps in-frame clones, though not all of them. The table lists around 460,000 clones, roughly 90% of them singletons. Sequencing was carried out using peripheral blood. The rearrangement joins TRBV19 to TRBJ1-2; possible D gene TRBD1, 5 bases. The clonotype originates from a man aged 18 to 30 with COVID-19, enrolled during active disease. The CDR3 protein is CASSISPGRHYGYTF. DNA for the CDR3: TGTGCCAGTAGTATCTCGCCAGGGAGGCACTATGGCTACACCTTC.